Shown below are 8 T cell receptor beta chains from a single sample sequenced in a study of T cells in narcolepsy. The table came from immunoSEQ multiplex PCR; TCRdb's copy has only in-frame clones and leaves some out. The sample has 12,000 or so clones, roughly 94% seen once. Material: CD45RA- memory CD4+ T cells from PBMCs. These receptors all stem from a human donor with narcolepsy.

V and J are TRBV5-1 and TRBJ2-2; TRBD1 aligns across 9 bases. V shed 4 bases and J 5 bases; nucleotides not matched to a gene: 3. CDR1 SGHRS and CDR2 YFSETQ come from the germline V gene. The CDR3 loop spans 14 amino acids. The CDR3 nucleotides read TGCGCCAGCAGCGTGGGACAGGGAACCGGGGAGCTGTTTTTT. It specifies CASSVGQGTGELFF.

The DNA for the CDR3 is TGTGCCAGCAGCTTGGGAGAGGATGGCTACACCTTC. Translation: CASSLGEDGYTF. The J gene is TRBJ1-2, the V gene TRBV5-6; D is unresolved. This CDR3 spans 12 amino acids. Per germline, CDR1 SGHDT and CDR2 YYEEEE. V lost 0 bases, J lost 6 bases, and 6 bases lay in between.

The rearrangement links TRBV7-8 to TRBJ1-2; D ambiguous. Germline lookup yields CDR1 SGHVS and CDR2 FQNEAQ. CDR3 length: 14 amino acids. V shed 6 bases and J shed 2 bases, with 13 bases lying between them. The CDR3 sequence: CASSTGPGNYGYTF. CDR3 bases: TGTGCCAGCAGTACCGGTCCGGGGAACTATGGCTACACCTTC. The full variable domain, in which reference TRBV7-8 and TRBJ1-2 provide the parts outside the CDR3, is GAGVSQSPRYKVAKRGQDVALRCDPISGHVSLFWYQQALGQGPEFLTYFQNEAQLDKSGLPSDRFFAERPEGSVSTLKIQRTQQEDSAVYLCASSTGPGNYGYTFGSGTRLTVV.

The CDR3 DNA follows: TGCGCCAGCAGCTTGGTTGGCGGGAGGGCGTCCTACGAGCAGTACTTC. This gives the protein CASSLVGGRASYEQYF. This sequence joins TRBV5-1 and TRBJ2-7; 9 bases fit TRBD2. The germline gives CDR1 SGHRS, CDR2 YFSETQ. The CDR3 sequence is 16 residues long. J was trimmed by 1 base and V by 0 bases; bases with no gene match: 5. The whole variable domain, filled in from reference TRBV5-1 and TRBJ2-7, reads KAGVTQTPRYLIKTRGQQVTLSCSPISGHRSVSWYQQTPGQGLQFLFEYFSETQRNKGNFPGRFSGRQFSNSRSEMNVSTLELGDSALYLCASSLVGGRASYEQYFGPGTRLTVT.

The genes are TRBV14 and TRBJ1-2, with a possible D match to TRBD1 (5 bases). Trimming stripped 4 bases from V and 7 bases from J, with 7 bases between. The V gene's germline CDR1 is SGHDN and CDR2 FVKESK. This CDR3 is built from 11 residues. The CDR3 region is CASSPGPGYTF. The CDR3 DNA reads TGTGCCAGCAGCCCGGGACCTGGCTACACCTTC.

The J gene is TRBJ1-1, the V gene TRBV5-8; D is unclear. Per the germline V gene, CDR1 is SGHTS and CDR2 is YDEGEE. This CDR3 has 13 amino acids. V was pared by 2 bases and J by 1 base, with 6 bases between. CDR3 coding DNA: TGTGCCAGCAGCTTAATAGGGAACACTGAAGCTTTCTTT. This codes for CASSLIGNTEAFF. Drawing the rest from reference TRBV5-8 and TRBJ1-1, the complete variable domain is EAGVTQSPTHLIKTRGQQATLRCSPISGHTSVYWYQQALGLGLQFLLWYDEGEERNRGNFPPRFSGRQFPNYSSELNVNALELEDSALYLCASSLIGNTEAFFGQGTRLTVV.

The V and J genes are TRBV11-2 and TRBJ1-1; a possible D gene is TRBD1 (6 bases). The CDR3 has 11 residues. Germline V gives CDR1 SGHAT, CDR2 FQNNGV. Trimming left V 3 bases short and J 10 bases short, with 9 bases between. The CDR3 spells CASSLKGGAFF. The DNA of the CDR3 is TGTGCCAGCAGCTTGAAAGGGGGAGCTTTCTTT.

This chain connects TRBV27 to TRBJ1-1, with TRBD1 matching 9 bases. The germline V gene encodes CDR1 MNHEY and CDR2 SMNVEV (reference sequence). V trimming: 2 bases; J trimming: 0 bases; junction bases outside the gene matches: 7. The length of the CDR3 is 17 residues. This CDR3 reads CASSLAAGTGLNTEAFF. CDR3 sequence (DNA): TGTGCCAGCAGTTTAGCCGCCGGGACAGGGTTGAACACTGAAGCTTTCTTT.